The sequence of this TCR beta chain was determined in a study of beta chain features in type 1 diabetes (dated by TCRdb to 2016 to 2018). Background for the entire study: Patients and healthy donors did not differ in mean age, gender distribution, total cell number or subset yield. Regulatory and stem cell-like memory subsets were obtained from only 8 patients and about eight healthy donors, while naive and central memory subsets were obtained from all 30 or so donors. A total of some 100,000,000 sorted cells were examined across all samples, and the number of cells per subset was strongly correlated with RNA yield. The study compared the TCRB repertoires of sorted circulating CD4+ T cell subsets in recently diagnosed type 1 diabetes patients with those in matched healthy donors. What the work shows at the level of the full study, not this receptor alone: Fewer insertions and more nucleotide deletions at VDJ recombination sites were observed in patients with type 1 diabetes, implying thymic rearrangement abnormalities. A moderate but significant shortening of TCRB CDR3 length was observed in type 1 diabetes patients in all four CD4+ subsets. Shorter templates might be favored by PCR, yet because patient and control samples were amplified and corrected together, any such skew would affect both groups equally. Naive, central memory and regulatory TCRB repertoires appeared more similar among patients than among healthy donors. Only small numbers of individuals were included in the HLA sub-analyses, which left unresolved whether HLA type had any influence on TCRB rearrangement. Sequencing cDNA rather than genomic DNA could over-represent highly expressing activated cells, although activation and CD3 levels did not differ between groups.

From each donor, a single peripheral blood sample of about 116 mL on average was drawn into heparinised tubes. A BD FACSAria II was used to sort naive, central memory, regulatory and stem cell-like memory CD4+ T cells with a panel that included CD45RO, CCR7, CD25, CD127, CD95 and CD27. A purity above 95% was achieved for all sorted populations. Right away, PBMCs were isolated by Lymphoprep density gradient centrifugation and were stained directly, with no culture step. Samples were stained and sorted in pairs, with one healthy donor and one patient per experiment, so that batch effects were minimized. The CDR3, from cysteine to phenylalanine, totals 14 residues. Only the CDR3 DNA stays, 42 bases, in frame from base 1. CDR1 and CDR2 are drawn from the germline V gene: SNHLY, FYNNEI. The V and J ends are trimmed by 3 bases and 3 bases, leaving 9 bases between them. The High Capacity cDNA Reverse Transcription Kit was used to reverse transcribe all of the isolated RNA, meaning that expressed TCRB transcripts were what got sequenced. Deep immunoSEQ sequencing was performed on naive, central memory and regulatory T cell samples, with an average of roughly 3.6 million total reads per sample. Sorted cells were lysed in RLT buffer, and RNA was extracted using DNase-treated RNeasy Micro or Mini kits according to cell number. To prevent cross-contamination, each cell subset was processed individually, whereas patient and healthy donor samples were processed jointly. TCRB sequences were amplified from cDNA with the immunoSEQ multiplex PCR, producing 87-bp fragments spanning the CDR3 region. Sequencing of the amplicons was done on the Illumina HiSeq platform. Regarding the original processing steps: PCR bias was corrected computationally using synthetic template baselines, and reads within Hamming distance 2 were collapsed, with unmergeable singletons discarded. Reads were aligned to IMGT to assign V, D and J genes, CDR3 length, and insertions or deletions at six rearrangement sites. Within each subset, clonotype counts were normalized to sorted cell number, and only after that were true diversity and Gini coefficients computed with the tcR R package. The overlap coefficient, calculated on TCRB nucleotide sequences, was used to quantify repertoire sharing. Sourced from immuneACCESS, this table was stored by TCRdb with only in-frame sequences that have V and J called. A share of the clones is absent; for the studies checked, an unresolved V gene accounts for under half, and the remainder has no known explanation. V and J calls and clone size are copied from that table; D and trimming were computed from the DNA. This sample has roughly 150,000 clones in its table, and 7.8% of those were observed once. The leading ten clones occupy about 0.9% of the sample.

This clone came up a few times. There is no known antigen for this receptor. No base quality information exists; no much larger clone differs at one position. The TCR was taken from a woman aged 40 to 50 with type 1 diabetes. The source material was central memory CD4+ T cells from blood. The chain couples TRBV2 to TRBJ1-5, and possibly TRBD1, on 6 matching bases. The nucleotides read TGTGCCAGCAGTGAGAGACAGGACAATCAGCCCCAGCATTTT. Its protein reads: CASSERQDNQPQHF.